The sequence of this T cell receptor beta chain was determined in a study of blood T cell repertoires in COVID-19. Study context: Material from acute and convalescent COVID-19 was sourced from the United States, Italy and Spain. Nucleic acid was either cDNA or gDNA, and it came from T cells, B-cell-depleted T cells, or PBMCs.

Original processing methods: Reference gene primer amplification gave estimated nucleated cell counts. The data were produced by immunoSEQ multiplex PCR, yet TCRdb's version contains in-frame clones alone and is incomplete. That table supplies the V and J calls and clone size; D and trimming were determined from the DNA. The repertoire holds approximately 59,000 clones, with over 75% as singletons. The V and J ends lost 2 bases and 4 bases, in that order; junction bases with no gene match: 7. The CDR3 contains 16 residues. CDR1 and CDR2 from the germline V gene are LGHDT and YNNKEL (reference sequence).

Sequencing was carried out using peripheral blood. The sequence derives from a woman of 80 years or more with acute or convalescent COVID-19. V gene TRBV3-1 (or the pseudogene TRBV3-2) combines with J gene TRBJ2-1; 8 nucleotides match TRBD2. CDR3 region: CASSQLRTSRYNEQFF. The DNA of the CDR3 is TGTGCCAGCAGCCAACTTCGGACTAGCCGGTACAATGAGCAGTTCTTC.